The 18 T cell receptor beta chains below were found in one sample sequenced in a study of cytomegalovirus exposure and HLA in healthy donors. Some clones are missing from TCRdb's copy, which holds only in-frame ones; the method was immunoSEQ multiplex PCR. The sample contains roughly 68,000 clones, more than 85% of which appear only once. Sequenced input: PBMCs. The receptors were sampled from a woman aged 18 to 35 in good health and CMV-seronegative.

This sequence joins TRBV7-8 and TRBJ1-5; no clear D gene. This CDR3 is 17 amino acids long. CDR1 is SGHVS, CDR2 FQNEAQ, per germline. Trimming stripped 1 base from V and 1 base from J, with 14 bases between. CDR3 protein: CASSLVRDRYSNQPQHF. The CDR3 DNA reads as TGTGCCAGCAGCTTAGTGAGGGATCGATACAGCAATCAGCCCCAGCATTTT.

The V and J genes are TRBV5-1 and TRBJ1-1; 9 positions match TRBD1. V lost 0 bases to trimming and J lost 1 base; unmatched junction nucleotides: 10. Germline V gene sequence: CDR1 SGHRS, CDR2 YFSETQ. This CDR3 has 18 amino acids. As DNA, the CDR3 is TGCGCCAGCAGCTTGGCCCCCCACCGGGACAGGGAGAACACTGAAGCTTTCTTT. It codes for CASSLAPHRDRENTEAFF.

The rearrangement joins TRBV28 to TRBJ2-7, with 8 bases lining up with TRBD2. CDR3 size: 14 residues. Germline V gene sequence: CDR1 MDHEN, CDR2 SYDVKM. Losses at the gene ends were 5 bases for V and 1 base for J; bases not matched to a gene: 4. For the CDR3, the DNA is TGTGCCAGCAGTCCGAGCGGGAGTTCCTACGAGCAGTACTTC. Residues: CASSPSGSSYEQYF.

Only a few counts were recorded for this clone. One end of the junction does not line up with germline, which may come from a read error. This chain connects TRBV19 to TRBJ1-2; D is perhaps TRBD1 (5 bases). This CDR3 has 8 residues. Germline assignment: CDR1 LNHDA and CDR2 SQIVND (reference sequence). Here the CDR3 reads CGQGGYTF. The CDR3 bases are TGCGGTCAGGGTGGCTACACCTTC.

Here the CDR3 reads CATETSGGSDTQYF. DNA for the CDR3: TGTGCCACCGAGACTAGCGGGGGATCAGATACGCAGTATTTT. The chain employs TRBV15 and TRBJ2-3; 12 nucleotides match TRBD2. The V and J ends lost 8 bases and 4 bases, in that order; junction bases with no gene match: 4. This CDR3 contains 14 residues. Germline CDR1 and CDR2: LNHNV and YYDKDF (reference sequence). Based on the CDR3 plus reference TRBV15 and TRBJ2-3, the full variable domain is DAMVIQNPRYQVTQFGKPVTLSCSQTLNHNVMYWYQQKSSQAPKLLFHYYDKDFNNEADTPDNFQSRRPNTSFCFLDIRSPGLGDTAMYLCATETSGGSDTQYFGPGTRLTVL.

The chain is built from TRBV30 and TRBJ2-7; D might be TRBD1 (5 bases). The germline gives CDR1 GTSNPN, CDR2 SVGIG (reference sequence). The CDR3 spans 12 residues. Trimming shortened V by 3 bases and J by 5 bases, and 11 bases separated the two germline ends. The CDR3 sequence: CAWRGVKDEQYF. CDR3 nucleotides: TGTGCCTGGAGAGGGGTTAAGGACGAGCAGTACTTC.

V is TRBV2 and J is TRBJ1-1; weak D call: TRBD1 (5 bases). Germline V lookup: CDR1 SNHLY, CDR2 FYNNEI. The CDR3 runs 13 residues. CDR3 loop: CVSGVILNTEAFF. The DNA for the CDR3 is TGTGTTTCGGGGGTAATTCTGAACACTGAAGCTTTCTTT.

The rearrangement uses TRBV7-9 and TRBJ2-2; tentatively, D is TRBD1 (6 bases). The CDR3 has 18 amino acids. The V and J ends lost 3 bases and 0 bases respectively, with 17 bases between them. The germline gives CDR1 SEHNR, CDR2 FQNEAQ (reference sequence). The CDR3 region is CASSLPPKGGTNTGELFF. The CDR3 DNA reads TGTGCCAGCAGCTTGCCACCCAAAGGGGGTACGAACACCGGGGAGCTGTTTTTT.

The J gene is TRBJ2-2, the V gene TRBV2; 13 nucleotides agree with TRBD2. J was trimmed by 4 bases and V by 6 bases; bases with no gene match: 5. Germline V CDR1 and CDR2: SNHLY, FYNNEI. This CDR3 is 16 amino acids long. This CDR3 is CASRRTSGSPTGELFF. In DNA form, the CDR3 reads TGTGCCAGCAGACGGACTAGCGGGAGCCCCACCGGGGAGCTGTTTTTT.

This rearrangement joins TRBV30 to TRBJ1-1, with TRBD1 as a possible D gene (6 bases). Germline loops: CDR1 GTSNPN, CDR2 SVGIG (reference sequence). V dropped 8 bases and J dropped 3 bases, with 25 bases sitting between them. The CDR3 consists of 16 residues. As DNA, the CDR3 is TGTGCCGGGTGGGGGGGCGAGGGTGCGGTTTACACTGAAGCTTTCTTT. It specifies CAGWGGEGAVYTEAFF.

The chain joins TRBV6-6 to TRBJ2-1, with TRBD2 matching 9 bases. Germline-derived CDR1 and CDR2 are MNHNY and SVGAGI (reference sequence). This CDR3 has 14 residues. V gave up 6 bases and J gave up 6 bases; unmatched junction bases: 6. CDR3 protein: CASRTGTSFNEQFF. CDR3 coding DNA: TGTGCCAGCAGAACCGGGACTAGCTTCAATGAGCAGTTCTTC.

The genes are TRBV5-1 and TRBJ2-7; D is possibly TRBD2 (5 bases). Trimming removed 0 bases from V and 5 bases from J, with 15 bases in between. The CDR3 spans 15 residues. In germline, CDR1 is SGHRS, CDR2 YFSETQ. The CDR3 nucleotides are TGCGCCAGCAGCTTGGTGTCCGGGGAAAGGAACGAGCAGTACTTC. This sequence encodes CASSLVSGERNEQYF.

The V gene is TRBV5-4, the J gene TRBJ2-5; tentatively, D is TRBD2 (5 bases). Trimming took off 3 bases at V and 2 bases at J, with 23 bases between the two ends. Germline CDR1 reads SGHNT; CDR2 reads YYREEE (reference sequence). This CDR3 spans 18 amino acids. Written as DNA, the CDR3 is TGTGCCAGCAGCTCCGGAGAGGCGGCGGGCTGGAGGCAAGAGACCCAGTACTTC. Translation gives CASSSGEAAGWRQETQYF.

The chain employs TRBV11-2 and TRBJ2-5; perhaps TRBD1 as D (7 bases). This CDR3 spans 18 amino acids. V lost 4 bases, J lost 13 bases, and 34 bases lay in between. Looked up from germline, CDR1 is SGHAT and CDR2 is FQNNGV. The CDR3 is CASSSDPRGTYPFGLVYF. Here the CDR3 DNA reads TGTGCCAGCAGCTCGGACCCCAGGGGGACTTACCCATTTGGGCTTGTGTACTTC.

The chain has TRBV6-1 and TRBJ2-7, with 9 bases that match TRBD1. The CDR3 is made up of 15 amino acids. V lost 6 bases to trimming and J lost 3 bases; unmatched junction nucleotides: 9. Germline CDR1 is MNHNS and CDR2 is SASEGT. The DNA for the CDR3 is TGTGCCAGCAGGGATGGACAGGGGCCCATCTACGAGCAGTACTTC. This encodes CASRDGQGPIYEQYF.

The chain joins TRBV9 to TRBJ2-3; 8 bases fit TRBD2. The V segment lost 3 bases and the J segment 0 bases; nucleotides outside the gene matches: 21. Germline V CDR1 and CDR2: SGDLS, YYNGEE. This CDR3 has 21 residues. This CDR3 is CASSARGGLERGRPSTDTQYF. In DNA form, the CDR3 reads TGTGCCAGCAGCGCGAGAGGGGGACTAGAGAGGGGACGCCCTAGCACAGATACGCAGTATTTT.

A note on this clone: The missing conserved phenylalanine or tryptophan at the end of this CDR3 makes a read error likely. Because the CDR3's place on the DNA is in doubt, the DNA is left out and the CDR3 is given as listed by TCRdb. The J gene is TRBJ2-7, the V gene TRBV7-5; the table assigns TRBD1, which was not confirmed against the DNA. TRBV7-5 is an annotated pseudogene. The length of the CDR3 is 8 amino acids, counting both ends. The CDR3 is CVRSLNIT.

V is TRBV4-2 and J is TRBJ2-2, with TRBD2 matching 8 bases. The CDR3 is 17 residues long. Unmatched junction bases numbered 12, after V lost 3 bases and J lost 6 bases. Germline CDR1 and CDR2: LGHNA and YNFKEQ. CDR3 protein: CASSHHNPGGPPGELFF. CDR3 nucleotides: TGTGCCAGCAGCCATCACAATCCGGGAGGGCCCCCCGGGGAGCTGTTTTTT.